The text below deals with one T cell receptor (beta chain). Some clones are missing from TCRdb's copy, which holds only in-frame ones; the method was immunoSEQ multiplex PCR. The sample shows some 1.5 million clones, roughly 95% of them seen only once. These data belong to a study of shared clonotypes between healthy human individuals. Those who donated, Caucasian adults without exception, all lived in Nashville, Tennessee. CD4+ cell separation produced CD45RA+ naive and CD45RA-negative memory subsets. V lost 3 bases to trimming and J lost 1 base; unmatched junction nucleotides: 6. CDR3 length equals 17 residues. Germline CDR1 is SGHNT and CDR2 is YYREEE (reference sequence).

The sequence was collected from a man aged 25 to 40 in good health. Source material: naive CD4+ T cells sorted from blood. Subset given: CD45RA+ positively selected. V and J are TRBV5-4 and TRBJ2-3; 12 positions agree with TRBD2. The CDR3 is CASSSTSGSRGTDTQYF. For the CDR3, the DNA is TGTGCCAGCAGCTCGACTAGCGGGAGTAGGGGCACAGATACGCAGTATTTT.